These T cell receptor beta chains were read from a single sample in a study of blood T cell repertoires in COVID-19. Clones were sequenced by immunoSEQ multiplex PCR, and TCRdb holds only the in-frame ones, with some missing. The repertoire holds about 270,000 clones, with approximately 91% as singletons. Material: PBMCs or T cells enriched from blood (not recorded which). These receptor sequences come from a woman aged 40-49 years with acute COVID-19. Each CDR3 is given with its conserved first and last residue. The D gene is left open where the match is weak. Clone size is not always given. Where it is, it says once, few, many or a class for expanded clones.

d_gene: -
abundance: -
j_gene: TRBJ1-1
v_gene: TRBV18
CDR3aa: CASSLPHGTEAFF
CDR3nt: TGTGCCAGCTCACTACCACACGGGACTGAAGCTTTCTTT

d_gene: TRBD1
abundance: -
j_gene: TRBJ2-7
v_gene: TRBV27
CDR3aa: CASSWDRDYEQYF
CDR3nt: TGTGCCAGCAGTTGGGACAGGGACTACGAGCAGTACTTC

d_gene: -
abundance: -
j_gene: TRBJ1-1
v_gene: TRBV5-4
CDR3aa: CASSSRPDMNTEAFF
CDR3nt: TGTGCCAGCAGCTCGCGACCTGACATGAACACTGAAGCTTTCTTT

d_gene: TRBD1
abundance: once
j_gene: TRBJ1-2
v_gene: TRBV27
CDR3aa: CASRTGNLNYGYTF
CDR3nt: TGTGCCAGTAGGACAGGCAACCTCAACTATGGCTACACCTTC

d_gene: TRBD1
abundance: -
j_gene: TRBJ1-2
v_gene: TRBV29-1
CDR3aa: CSVEDLGNLAGGYGYTF
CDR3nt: TGCAGCGTTGAAGATCTTGGTAATTTGGCAGGGGGCTATGGCTACACCTTC

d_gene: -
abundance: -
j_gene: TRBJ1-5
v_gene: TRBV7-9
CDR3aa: CASSQSSGTINQPQHF
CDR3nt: TGTGCCAGCAGCCAATCCAGCGGGACAATTAATCAGCCCCAGCATTTT

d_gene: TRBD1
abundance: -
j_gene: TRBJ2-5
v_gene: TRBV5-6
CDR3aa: CASSQRTGGRETQYF
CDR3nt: TGTGCCAGCAGCCAAAGGACAGGGGGGAGGGAGACCCAGTACTTC

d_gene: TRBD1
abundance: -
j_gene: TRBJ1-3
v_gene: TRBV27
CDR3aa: CAIQPGQGGNTIYF
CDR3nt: TGTGCCATCCAACCGGGACAGGGTGGAAACACCATATATTTT

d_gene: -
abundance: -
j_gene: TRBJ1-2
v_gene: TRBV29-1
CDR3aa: CSVGHNGYTF
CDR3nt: TGCAGCGTGGGACACAATGGCTACACCTTC

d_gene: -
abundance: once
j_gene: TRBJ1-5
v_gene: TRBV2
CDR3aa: CASNSETSGPQHF
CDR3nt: TGTGCCAGCAATTCGGAGACCTCGGGGCCCCAGCATTTT

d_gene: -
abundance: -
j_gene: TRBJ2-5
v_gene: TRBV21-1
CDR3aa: CASSKGGERGQETQYF
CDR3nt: TGTGCCAGCAGCAAAGGAGGGGAGCGGGGCCAAGAGACCCAGTACTTC

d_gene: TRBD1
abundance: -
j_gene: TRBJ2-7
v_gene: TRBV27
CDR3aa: CASSLGTGGRMYF
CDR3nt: TGTGCCAGCAGTTTGGGGACAGGGGGCAGAATGTACTTC

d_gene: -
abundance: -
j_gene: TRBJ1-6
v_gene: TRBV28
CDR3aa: CASSFLTEVNSPLHF
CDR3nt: TGTGCCAGCAGTTTCCTGACAGAAGTTAATTCACCCCTCCACTTT

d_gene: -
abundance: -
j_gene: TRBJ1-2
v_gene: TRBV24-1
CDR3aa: CATSDTGGYTF
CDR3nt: TGTGCCACCAGTGATACAGGTGGCTACACCTTC

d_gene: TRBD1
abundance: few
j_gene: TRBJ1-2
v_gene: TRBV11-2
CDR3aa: CASSRQGSVWDYGYTF
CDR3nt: TGTGCCAGCAGCCGACAGGGTTCTGTTTGGGACTATGGCTACACCTTC

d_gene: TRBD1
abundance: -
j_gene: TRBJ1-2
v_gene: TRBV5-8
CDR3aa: CATGTGAETNYGYTF
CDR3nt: TGTGCCACCGGGACAGGGGCCGAAACTAACTATGGCTACACCTTC

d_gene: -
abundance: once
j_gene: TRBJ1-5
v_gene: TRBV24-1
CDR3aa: CATSGPYSNQPQHF
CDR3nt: TGTGCCACCAGTGGGCCTTATAGCAATCAGCCCCAGCATTTT

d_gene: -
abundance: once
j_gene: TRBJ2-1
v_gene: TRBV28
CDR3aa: CASSRIASTLEQFF
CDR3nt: TGTGCCAGCAGTCGGATAGCGTCAACTTTAGAGCAGTTCTTC